This entry lists 21 T cell receptor beta chains sequenced from one sample in a study of blood T cell repertoires in COVID-19. Some clones are missing from TCRdb's copy, which holds only in-frame ones; the method was immunoSEQ multiplex PCR. The sample yields around 270,000 clones, about 87% seen once. The sequencing input was PBMCs or T cells enriched from blood (not recorded which). The receptors derive from a woman in her 40s who had been exposed to COVID-19.

The chain uses TRBV27 and TRBJ2-1; 10 nucleotides align to TRBD2. CDR1 is MNHEY and CDR2 is SMNVEV in the germline V gene (reference sequence). Losses at the gene ends were 5 bases for V and 6 bases for J; bases not matched to a gene: 10. This CDR3 comprises 16 residues. The CDR3 here is CASSQISGGAFNEQFF. The CDR3 DNA is TGTGCCAGCAGTCAAATAAGCGGGGGGGCCTTCAATGAGCAGTTCTTC.

The chain is built from TRBV19 and TRBJ1-2; TRBD1 matches at 9 bases. V was pared by 5 bases and J by 0 bases, with 7 bases of the junction left unmatched. This CDR3 region has 16 residues. CDR1 is LNHDA and CDR2 is SQIVND in the germline V gene (reference sequence). Written as DNA, the CDR3 is TGTGCCAGTAGTGTGGACAGGGGACGGACTAACTATGGCTACACCTTC. Its translation: CASSVDRGRTNYGYTF.

The chain is built from TRBV28 and TRBJ2-7, with D tentatively TRBD2 (5 bases). CDR3 length: 13 amino acids. Germline V gene data show CDR1 as MDHEN and CDR2 as SYDVKM. The ends were cut back, 3 bases at V and 5 bases at J, with 11 bases in the middle. The CDR3 sequence is CASSFGVLDEQYF. As DNA, the CDR3 is TGTGCCAGCAGTTTCGGGGTTTTGGACGAGCAGTACTTC.

The chain uses TRBV7-9 and TRBJ1-1, with 7 positions matching TRBD1. The CDR3 loop spans 16 amino acids. Germline CDR1 reads SEHNR; CDR2 reads FQNEAQ (reference sequence). The V and J ends lost 4 bases and 4 bases, in that order; junction bases with no gene match: 12. The CDR3 nucleotides read TGTGCCAGCAGCTCCGACAGGGATCGGTTTAGCACTGAAGCTTTCTTT. Its protein is CASSSDRDRFSTEAFF.

The V and J genes are TRBV19 and TRBJ1-5, with D perhaps matching TRBD1 (5 bases). The CDR3 is 17 amino acids. Trimming pared 5 bases from V and 0 bases from J, leaving 17 bases between. Per the germline V gene, CDR1 is LNHDA and CDR2 is SQIVND (reference sequence). CDR3 sequence: CASSGGTTFYSNQPQHF. For the CDR3, the DNA is TGTGCCAGTAGTGGAGGGACCACATTTTATAGCAATCAGCCCCAGCATTTT.

The J gene is TRBJ1-5, the V gene TRBV7-2, with D possibly TRBD1 on 5 matching bases. The CDR3 consists of 15 residues. CDR1 and CDR2 (germline): SGHTA, FQGNSA. Trimming pared 4 bases from V and 7 bases from J, leaving 17 bases between. The chain's CDR3 is CASSSQGSPQQPQHF. CDR3 sequence (DNA): TGTGCCAGCAGCTCCCAGGGTAGCCCCCAACAGCCCCAGCATTTT.

The chain employs TRBV29-1 and TRBJ2-1, with 11 bases identical to TRBD1. The germline gives CDR1 SQVTM, CDR2 ANQGSEA. V was clipped by 7 bases and J by 9 bases; unmatched bases: 8. The CDR3 is 13 amino acids. The CDR3 region is CSGTDRGRGEQFF. The CDR3, as DNA: TGCAGCGGGACGGACAGGGGGCGGGGTGAGCAGTTCTTC.

The chain carries TRBV3-1 (or the pseudogene TRBV3-2) and TRBJ1-6; D unresolved. The V and J ends lost 4 bases and 8 bases respectively, with 12 bases between them. CDR1 is LGHDT, CDR2 YNNKEL, per germline (reference sequence). This CDR3 comprises 14 residues. The CDR3 coding sequence is TGTGCCAGCAGCCGAGGCACCCCCTATTCACCCCTCCACTTT. Its protein product is CASSRGTPYSPLHF.

V is TRBV27 and J is TRBJ1-5; D is undetermined. The CDR3 is made up of 17 amino acids. Germline assignment: CDR1 MNHEY and CDR2 SMNVEV (reference sequence). Trimming left V 4 bases short and J 0 bases short, with 16 bases between. CDR3 nucleotide sequence: TGTGCCAGCAGTTCACTCCAGCTAGGAGTTAGCAATCAGCCCCAGCATTTT. Translating it yields CASSSLQLGVSNQPQHF.

The CDR3 DNA is TGTGCCAGCAGCAGAACAGGGACAGGCCCGGGGGAGCAGTTCTTC. This codes for CASSRTGTGPGEQFF. This sequence joins TRBV7-9 and TRBJ2-1, with 8 bases aligning to TRBD1. This CDR3 contains 15 residues. V was pared by 5 bases and J by 10 bases, with 13 bases of the junction left unmatched. Per germline, CDR1 SEHNR and CDR2 FQNEAQ (reference sequence).

V usage is TRBV27 and J usage is TRBJ1-6; a weak D match, TRBD1 (5 bases). This CDR3 has 14 residues. Trimming cost V 0 bases and J 7 bases, with 7 bases left between them. The germline V gene encodes CDR1 MNHEY and CDR2 SMNVEV (reference sequence). The CDR3 nucleotides are TGTGCCAGCAGTTTATCCTGGGGCAATTCACCCCTCCACTTT. Protein: CASSLSWGNSPLHF.

The J gene is TRBJ2-1, the V gene TRBV10-3; D possibly corresponds to TRBD2 (5 bases). CDR1 and CDR2 from the germline V gene are ENHRY and SYGVKD. The germline V and J ends were trimmed by 6 bases and 7 bases, with 16 bases remaining between them. CDR3 length equals 14 residues. The CDR3 region has the DNA TGTGCCATCAGGAAGACCGGTGGGGAGAATGAGCAGTTCTTC. It specifies CAIRKTGGENEQFF.

This rearrangement joins TRBV27 to TRBJ2-3, with 10 bases that match TRBD2. The ends lost 4 bases at V and 0 bases at J; junction bases unmatched: 4. The CDR3 runs 16 residues. The germline gives CDR1 MNHEY, CDR2 SMNVEV (reference sequence). The CDR3 region is CASSSLAGVSTDTQYF. CDR3 DNA: TGTGCCAGCAGTTCCCTAGCGGGGGTTAGCACAGATACGCAGTATTTT.

In the case of this clone: At one end, the junction sequence differs from germline, possibly due to a read error. CDR3 coding DNA: TGTGCCAGCAGCGGATCGGGACTAGTGGGCACCGGGGAGCTGTTTTTT. Translating it yields CASSGSGLVGTGELFF. This chain joins TRBV5-1 and TRBJ2-2; 8 positions agree with TRBD2. The germline V gene encodes CDR1 SGHRS and CDR2 YFSETQ. This CDR3 comprises 16 residues.

V and J are TRBV27 and TRBJ2-1, with 8 bases aligning to TRBD1. The trim removed 2 bases at V and 4 bases at J, leaving 4 bases unmatched. The germline V gene has CDR1 MNHEY and CDR2 SMNVEV (reference sequence). The CDR3 runs to 15 residues. The CDR3: CASSLAGGTYNEQFF. As DNA, the CDR3 is TGTGCCAGCAGTTTAGCAGGGGGCACTTACAATGAGCAGTTCTTC.

The chain couples TRBV9 to TRBJ2-2, with D possibly being TRBD2 (5 bases). Germline-derived CDR1 and CDR2 are SGDLS and YYNGEE. The CDR3 length is 16 residues. Trimming took 0 bases from V and 3 from J, leaving 12 bases between them. The CDR3 DNA reads as TGTGCCAGCAGCGTAGGTGGCGGGCACGACACCGGGGAGCTGTTTTTT. Translating gives CASSVGGGHDTGELFF. The full variable domain, with the rest looked up from reference TRBV9 and TRBJ2-2, is DSGVTQTPKHLITATGQRVTLRCSPRSGDLSVYWYQQSLDQGLQFLIQYYNGEERAKGNILERFSAQQFPDLHSELNLSSLELGDSALYFCASSVGGGHDTGELFFGEGSRLTVL.

This chain links TRBV28 with TRBJ1-5, with D possibly matching TRBD1 (5 bases). The CDR3 has 16 residues. The germline V gene encodes CDR1 MDHEN and CDR2 SYDVKM. V was clipped by 3 bases and J by 1 base, with 13 bases between them. CDR3 nucleotides: TGTGCCAGCAGTTTGCCCAGGGTGATGAGCAATCAGCCCCAGCATTTT. Its protein product is CASSLPRVMSNQPQHF.

V is TRBV12-5 and J is TRBJ1-1, with TRBD1 matching over 10 bases. The CDR3 has 13 residues. Trimming took 8 bases from V and 5 from J; bases not matched to a gene: 5. The germline V gene encodes CDR1 LGHNT and CDR2 FRNRAP. CDR3 sequence reads: CASFRDRGTEAFF. As DNA, the CDR3 is TGTGCTAGTTTCCGGGACAGGGGTACTGAAGCTTTCTTT.

The chain's CDR3 is CASSQDPSGATGELFF. DNA of the CDR3: TGTGCCAGCAGCCAAGATCCTAGCGGGGCCACCGGGGAGCTGTTTTTT. The chain has TRBV4-2 and TRBJ2-2, with 9 bases aligning to TRBD2. Looked up from germline, CDR1 is LGHNA and CDR2 is YNFKEQ. The V segment lost 0 bases and the J segment 4 bases; nucleotides outside the gene matches: 3. This CDR3 has 16 residues.

The rearrangement joins TRBV5-6 to TRBJ1-5; D call uncertain. Trimming stripped 0 bases from V and 1 base from J, with 11 bases between. There are 16 residues in the CDR3. Germline assignment: CDR1 SGHDT and CDR2 YYEEEE. The CDR3 DNA reads TGTGCCAGCAGCTTGGCGAGGGCCGGAAGCAATCAGCCCCAGCATTTT. Translated: CASSLARAGSNQPQHF.

The V gene is TRBV2, the J gene TRBJ1-2; no clear D gene. V lost 1 base to trimming and J lost 4 bases, with 7 bases between them. The CDR3 length is 13 residues. In germline, CDR1 is SNHLY, CDR2 FYNNEI. In nucleotides, the CDR3 is TGTGCCAGCAGTGAAGTAGCCAGCTATGGCTACACCTTC. This translates into CASSEVASYGYTF. Drawing the rest from reference TRBV2 and TRBJ1-2, the complete variable domain is EPEVTQTPSHQVTQMGQEVILRCVPISNHLYFYWYRQILGQKVEFLVSFYNNEISEKSEIFDDQFSVERPDGSNFTLKIRSTKLEDSAMYFCASSEVASYGYTFGSGTRLTVV.